The present entry profiles one TCR beta chain with its context. The specificity of this receptor is unknown. Base-call qualities are not available, and no considerably larger clone is one nucleotide away. This sample is drawn from a study of persistence of HIV-infected CD4 T cells (dated by TCRdb to about 2020). About the study as a whole: The median time the participants had spent on suppressive ART was more than 7 years. Peripheral blood samples of up to about 200 mL were taken at multiple time points, with the exception of two participants who underwent leukapheresis at a single time point. The clonality of all cells in each sorted population was measured by TCRbeta sequencing, and the clonality of infected cells was measured by proviral sequencing. Cross-participant TCR cluster analysis included about eight participants for CMV and six or seven participants for Gag. CMV- and HIV-1 Gag-responding CD4+ T cells were isolated from ART-treated individuals so that antigen-driven clonal expansion of HIV-1-infected cells could be examined.

The immunoSEQ hsTCRB assay version 4, run in survey mode, was used to sequence TCRbeta repertoires from genomic DNA. For TCRbeta sequencing, genomic DNA was diluted to 10 ng/uL, and up to 1 ug was used per sample. As for how the authors treated the data: ImmunoSeq Analyzer 3.0 was used for analysis of TCRbeta data, and diversity was computed on productive nucleotide rearrangements. The improved Chao index was used to estimate lower-bound TCR diversity, and the Gini coefficient was used to estimate clonality using the Immunarch R package. When different nucleotide rearrangements encoded the same CDR3beta amino acid sequence, each rearrangement was treated as a distinct clonotype. TCRbeta sequences significantly enriched in antigen-responding cells relative to anti-CD3/anti-CD28-activated cells were identified by differential abundance analysis. TCRs were clustered by predicted peptide-MHC specificity with GLIPH2, both within individual participants and across merged participant data sets. This is the immuneACCESS table as TCRdb keeps it, with only in-frame sequences that have V and J called. A part of the clones is gone; compared with another copy, unresolved V genes explain less than half, and the rest is unexplained. For V, J and clone size, that table is used; D and trimming come from the DNA. The sample table lists tens of thousands of clones, 70% of them with a count of one. In total, the top ten clones hold roughly 1.5% of the sample.

What the treatment or condition label conveys for this sample: suppressive antiretroviral therapy. A pool of overlapping HIV-1 Gag 15-mer peptides, at approximately 0.95 ug per peptide per mL, was used to stimulate the cells. Sorting of responding CD4+ T cells was based on upregulation of both CD40 ligand and CD69. Participants were HIV-1-infected adults who started suppressive ART during chronic infection. Participants had undetectable plasma HIV-1 RNA below 50 copies/mL for at least 4 years. To be included, a participant needed positive CMV serology and a CD4+ T cell count above 400 cells/uL. Before stimulation, PBMCs were isolated using density centrifugation and then depleted of CD8+ T cells. For around 18 hours, the CD8-depleted PBMCs were stimulated with anti-CD28/CD49d costimulation, a CD40-blocking antibody, and enfuvirtide to prevent new infections. Sorting was done on either a Beckman Coulter MoFlo Legacy or an XDP sorter, and propidium iodide was used to exclude dead cells. Genomic DNA was extracted using the QIAamp DNA Mini Kit for samples with more than one million cells and using the Quick-DNA Microprep Kit for all other samples.

The CDR3 runs 13 residues from the cysteine to the phenylalanine. Left in the record is the CDR3 DNA by itself, 39 bases read in frame from the first base. V lost 4 bases and J lost 6 bases, and the count of bases not matched to a germline gene is 4. Reading the germline V gene gives CDR1 MDHEN and CDR2 SYDVKM. On the study overall, not on this receptor specifically: Enrichment of degenerate expanded CDR3beta sequences was found in antigen-responding cells, suggesting convergent selection of CD4+ responses to CMV and Gag. Within the same sorted populations, TCR oligoclonality correlated with proviral oligoclonality. Because the TCR analyses were done in bulk, restricting them to just the rare CMV-responding cells that actually carried HIV-1 proviruses was not possible. The study involved few individuals and tested only a limited range of antigens. Significantly lower TCRbeta richness was observed in CMV- and Gag-responding cells than in anti-CD3/anti-CD28-responding cells, and higher oligoclonality was observed in CMV-responding cells than in CD3/CD28-stimulated and Gag-responding cells.

Specimen: CD4+ T cells sorted from PBMCs after approximately 19-hour stimulation, collected from a patient who received antiretroviral therapy. The cell subset or site label corresponds to: CD40L+CD69+ CD4 T cells responding to HIV-1 Gag peptides. The clonotype was recovered from an adult man with HIV who was CMV-seropositive. Here the chain combines TRBV28 and TRBJ2-3, with 7 middle bases fitting TRBD1. The nucleotides are TGTGCCAGCAGTTCGACAGGGTTGGATACGCAGTATTTT. Translated, this gives CASSSTGLDTQYF.